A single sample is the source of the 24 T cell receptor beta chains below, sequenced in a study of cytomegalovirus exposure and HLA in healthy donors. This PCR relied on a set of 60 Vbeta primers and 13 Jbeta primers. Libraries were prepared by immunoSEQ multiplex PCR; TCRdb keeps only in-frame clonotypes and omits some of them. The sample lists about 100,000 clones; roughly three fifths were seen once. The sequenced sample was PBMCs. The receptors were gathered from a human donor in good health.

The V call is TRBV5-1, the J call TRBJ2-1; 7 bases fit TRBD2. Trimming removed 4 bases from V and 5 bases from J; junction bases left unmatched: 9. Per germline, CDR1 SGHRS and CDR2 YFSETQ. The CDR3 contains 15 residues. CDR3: CASSRQRDANNEQFF. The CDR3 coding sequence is TGCGCCAGCAGCCGTCAGCGGGATGCTAACAATGAGCAGTTCTTC.

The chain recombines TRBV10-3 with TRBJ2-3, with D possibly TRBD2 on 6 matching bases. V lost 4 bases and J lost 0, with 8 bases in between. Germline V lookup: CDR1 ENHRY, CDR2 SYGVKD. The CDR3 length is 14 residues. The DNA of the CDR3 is TGTGCCATCAGTGTGGGGGGTAGCACAGATACGCAGTATTTT. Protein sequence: CAISVGGSTDTQYF.

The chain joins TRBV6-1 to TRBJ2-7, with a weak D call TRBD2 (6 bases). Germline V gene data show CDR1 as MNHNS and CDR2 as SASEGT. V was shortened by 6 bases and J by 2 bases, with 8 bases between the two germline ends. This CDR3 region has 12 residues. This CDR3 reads CASSGSAYEQYF. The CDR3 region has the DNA TGTGCCAGCAGCGGGAGCGCCTACGAGCAGTACTTC.

CDR3 residues: CASSQLAGQSYEQYF. The CDR3 region has the DNA TGCGCCAGCAGCCAATTGGCGGGACAGAGCTACGAGCAGTACTTC. The rearrangement links TRBV4-1 to TRBJ2-7; D is possibly TRBD1 (7 bases). The V gene's germline CDR1 is MGHRA and CDR2 YSYEKL. Trimming shortened V by 2 bases and J by 3 bases, and 14 bases separated the two germline ends. This CDR3 comprises 15 residues.

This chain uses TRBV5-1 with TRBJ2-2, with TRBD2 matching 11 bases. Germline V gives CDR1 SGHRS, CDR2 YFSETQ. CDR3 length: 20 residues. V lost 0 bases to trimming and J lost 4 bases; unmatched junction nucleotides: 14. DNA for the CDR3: TGCGCCAGCAGCTTGGTCCGACCCGTTAGGCTAGCGGGAGGCACCGGGGAGCTGTTTTTT. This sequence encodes CASSLVRPVRLAGGTGELFF.

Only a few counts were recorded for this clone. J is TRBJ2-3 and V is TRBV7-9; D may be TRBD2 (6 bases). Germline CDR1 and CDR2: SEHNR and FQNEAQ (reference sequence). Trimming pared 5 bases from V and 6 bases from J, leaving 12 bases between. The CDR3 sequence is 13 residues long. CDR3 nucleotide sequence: TGTGCCAGCAGCGGAGGGAGGACGGATACGCAGTATTTT. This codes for CASSGGRTDTQYF.

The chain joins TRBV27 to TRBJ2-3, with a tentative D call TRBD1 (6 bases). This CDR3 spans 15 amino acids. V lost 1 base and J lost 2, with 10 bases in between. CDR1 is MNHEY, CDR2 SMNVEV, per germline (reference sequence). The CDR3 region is CASSLYGQSTDTQYF. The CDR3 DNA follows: TGTGCCAGCAGTTTATATGGACAGTCCACAGATACGCAGTATTTT.

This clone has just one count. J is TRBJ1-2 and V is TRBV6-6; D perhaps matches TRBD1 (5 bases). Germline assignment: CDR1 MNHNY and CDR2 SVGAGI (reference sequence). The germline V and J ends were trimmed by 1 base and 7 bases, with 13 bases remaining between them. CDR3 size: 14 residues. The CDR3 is CASSYLSGSGGYTF. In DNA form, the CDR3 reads TGTGCCAGCAGTTACTTGTCAGGGTCGGGTGGCTACACCTTC.

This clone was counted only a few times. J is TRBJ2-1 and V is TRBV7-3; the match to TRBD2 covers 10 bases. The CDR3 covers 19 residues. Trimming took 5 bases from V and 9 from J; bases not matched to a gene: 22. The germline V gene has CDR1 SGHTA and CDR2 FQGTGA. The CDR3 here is CASSPSGLAGGGTVSEQFF. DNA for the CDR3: TGTGCCAGCAGCCCCTCGGGGTTAGCGGGAGGAGGGACAGTTTCTGAGCAGTTCTTC.

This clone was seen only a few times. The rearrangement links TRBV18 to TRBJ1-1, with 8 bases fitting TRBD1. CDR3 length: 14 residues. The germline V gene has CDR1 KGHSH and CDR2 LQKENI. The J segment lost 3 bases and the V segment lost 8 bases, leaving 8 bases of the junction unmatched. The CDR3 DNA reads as TGTGCCAGCGCCAAGCAGGGGGCCGACACTGAAGCTTTCTTT. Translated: CASAKQGADTEAFF.

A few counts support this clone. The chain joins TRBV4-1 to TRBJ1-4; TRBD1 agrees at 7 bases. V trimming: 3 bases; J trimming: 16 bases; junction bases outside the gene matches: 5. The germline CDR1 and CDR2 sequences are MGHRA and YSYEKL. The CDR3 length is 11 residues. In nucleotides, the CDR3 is TGCGCCAGCAGCCACCTCGGACAGGCGTTTTTT. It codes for CASSHLGQAFF.

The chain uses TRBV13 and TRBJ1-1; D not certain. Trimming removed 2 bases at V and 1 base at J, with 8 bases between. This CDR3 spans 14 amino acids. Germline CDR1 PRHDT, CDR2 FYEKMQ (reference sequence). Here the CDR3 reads CASSLQKENTEAFF. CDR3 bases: TGTGCCAGCAGCTTACAGAAAGAGAACACTGAAGCTTTCTTT.

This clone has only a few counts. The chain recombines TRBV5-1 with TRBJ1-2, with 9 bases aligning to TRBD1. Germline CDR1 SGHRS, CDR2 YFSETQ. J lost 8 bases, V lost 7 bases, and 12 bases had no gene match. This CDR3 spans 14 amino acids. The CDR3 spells CASGPPGTGLGYTF. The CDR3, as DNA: TGCGCCAGCGGCCCCCCGGGGACAGGGCTCGGCTACACCTTC.

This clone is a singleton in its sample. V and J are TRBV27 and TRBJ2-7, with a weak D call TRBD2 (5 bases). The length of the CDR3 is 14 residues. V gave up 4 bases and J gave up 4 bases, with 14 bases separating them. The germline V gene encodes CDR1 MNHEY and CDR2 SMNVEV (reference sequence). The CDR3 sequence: CASSSNGKAYEQYF. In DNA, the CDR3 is TGTGCCAGCAGTTCTAACGGGAAAGCTTACGAGCAGTACTTC.

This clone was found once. CDR3 region: CASSLDLTGRVYF. The CDR3 region has the DNA TGTGCCAGCAGCTTAGATTTAACCGGCAGGGTATACTTC. The chain combines TRBV11-2 with TRBJ2-4; possibly TRBD1 for D (5 bases). The CDR3 is 13 residues long. CDR1 and CDR2 from the germline V gene are SGHAT and FQNNGV. The ends were cut back, 0 bases at V and 16 bases at J, with 16 bases in the middle.

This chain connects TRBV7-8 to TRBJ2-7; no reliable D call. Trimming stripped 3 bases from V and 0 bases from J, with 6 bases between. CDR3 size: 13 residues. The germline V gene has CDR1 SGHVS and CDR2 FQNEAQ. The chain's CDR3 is CASSLGISYEQYF. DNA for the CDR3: TGTGCCAGCAGCTTGGGCATCTCCTACGAGCAGTACTTC.

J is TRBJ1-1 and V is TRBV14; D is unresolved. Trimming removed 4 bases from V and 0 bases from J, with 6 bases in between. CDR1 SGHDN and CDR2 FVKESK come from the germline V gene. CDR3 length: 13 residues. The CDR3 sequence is CASSPHMNTEAFF. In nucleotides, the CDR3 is TGTGCCAGCAGCCCCCACATGAACACTGAAGCTTTCTTT.

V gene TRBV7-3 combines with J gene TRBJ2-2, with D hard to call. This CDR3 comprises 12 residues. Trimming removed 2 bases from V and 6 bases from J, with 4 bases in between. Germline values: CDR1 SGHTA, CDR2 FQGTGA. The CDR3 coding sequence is TGTGCCAGCAGCTTATATTCCGGGGAGCTGTTTTTT. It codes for CASSLYSGELFF.

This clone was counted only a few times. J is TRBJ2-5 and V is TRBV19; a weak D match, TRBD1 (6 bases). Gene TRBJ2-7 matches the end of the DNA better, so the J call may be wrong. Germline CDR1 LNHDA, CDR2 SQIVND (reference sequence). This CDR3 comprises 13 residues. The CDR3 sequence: CASSTGHSYEQYF. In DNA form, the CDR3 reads TGTGCCAGTAGTACGGGACATTCCTACGAGCAGTACTTC.

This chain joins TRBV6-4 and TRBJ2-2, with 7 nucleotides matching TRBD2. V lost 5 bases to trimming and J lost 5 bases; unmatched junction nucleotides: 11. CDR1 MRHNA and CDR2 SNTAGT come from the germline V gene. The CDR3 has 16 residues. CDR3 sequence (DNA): TGTGCCAGCAGTCGCATGAGGAGCGGGGATACCGGGGAGCTGTTTTTT. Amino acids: CASSRMRSGDTGELFF.

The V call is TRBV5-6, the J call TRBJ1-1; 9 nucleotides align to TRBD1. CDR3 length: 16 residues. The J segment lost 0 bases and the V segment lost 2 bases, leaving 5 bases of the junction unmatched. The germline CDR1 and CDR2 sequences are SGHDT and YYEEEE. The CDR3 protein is CASSLRTGVLNTEAFF. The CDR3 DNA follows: TGTGCCAGCAGCTTACGGACAGGGGTTTTGAACACTGAAGCTTTCTTT.

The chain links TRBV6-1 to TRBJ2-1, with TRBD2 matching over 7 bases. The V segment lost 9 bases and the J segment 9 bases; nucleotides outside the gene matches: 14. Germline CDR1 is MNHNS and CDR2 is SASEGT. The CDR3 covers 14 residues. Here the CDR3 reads CASFSRVAGVEQFF. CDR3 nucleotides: TGTGCCAGTTTCTCAAGGGTGGCGGGAGTTGAGCAGTTCTTC.

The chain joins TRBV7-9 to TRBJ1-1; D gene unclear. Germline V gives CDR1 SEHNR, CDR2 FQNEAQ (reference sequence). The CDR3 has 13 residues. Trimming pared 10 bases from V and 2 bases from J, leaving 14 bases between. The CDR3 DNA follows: TGTGCCACCACGCTGCGGGCTAACACTGAAGCTTTCTTT. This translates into CATTLRANTEAFF.

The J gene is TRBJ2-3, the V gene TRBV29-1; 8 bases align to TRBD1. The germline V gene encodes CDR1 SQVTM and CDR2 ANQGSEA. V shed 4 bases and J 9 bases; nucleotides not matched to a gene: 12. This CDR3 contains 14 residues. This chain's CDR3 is CSVADRGGKGTQYF. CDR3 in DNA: TGCAGCGTTGCCGACAGGGGCGGGAAGGGAACGCAGTATTTT.